This TCR beta chain was identified in a study of CD8+CD57+ T cells in acquired aplastic anemia. Across the whole study: The study obtained an average of 3.2 ug of DNA from sorted CD4+ and CD8+ cells. Overall study results and limits: The study identified more than 25 CD8+ CDR3 sequences shared by patients and controls.

Genomic DNA constituted the template upon which TCR beta VDJ and CDR3 profiling was performed. TCRdb itself ran the reads through MiXCR, one entry per CDR3 protein. The data show 250,000 or so distinct CDR3 sequences, more than 40% seen once. Per germline, CDR1 SEHNR and CDR2 FQNEAQ (reference sequence). The CDR3 spans 14 residues. V was trimmed by 0 bases and J by 3 bases, leaving 8 bases between them. Whoever was chosen for sequencing had shown CD8+CD57+ cell expansion by flow cytometry. Patients had received no therapy at the time of blood sampling. This clonotype was found many times. Its specificity is not known.

The clonotype was recovered from a human donor with aplastic anemia. The sequenced sample was sorted CD4+, CD8+, or CD8+CD57+ T cells (not recorded which) from PBMCs. The rearrangement joins TRBV7-9 to TRBJ1-2; no clear D. The CDR3 sequence: CASSLAGSDYGYTF. CDR3 in DNA: TGTGCCAGCAGCTTAGCGGGGTCGGACTATGGCTACACCTTC.